This TCR beta chain was sequenced in a study of CD8+ T cells in alopecia areata. Across the study: A regimen of oral tofacitinib, 5 to 10 mg twice daily, was given to treated patients.

Germline V gene lookup returns CDR1 SGHDT and CDR2 YYEEEE. CDR3 length: 16 amino acids. The ends lost 4 bases at V and 4 bases at J; junction bases unmatched: 8. Study outcomes and limitations: Normal scalp showed lower clonality than lesional scalp, especially alopecia totalis/universalis.

Extracted RNA was reverse transcribed, and the resulting cDNA served as sequencing template. The table came from immunoSEQ multiplex PCR; TCRdb's copy has only in-frame clones and leaves some out. This table has approximately 300,000 clones, 58% appearing once. To note about this clone: Its antigen is undetermined.

Treatment specified: oral pan-JAK inhibitor, 5-10 mg twice daily. PBMCs provided sorted CD4+ and CD8+ T cells. The sample was CD4+ T cells sorted from blood, taken at week 24, from a patient treated with tofacitinib. The chain has TRBV5-6 and TRBJ1-6; TRBD1 agrees at 7 bases. This TCR derives from a human donor with alopecia areata. This CDR3 reads CASSKTRGAYNSPLHF. The CDR3 bases are TGTGCCAGCAGCAAAACCAGGGGGGCATATAATTCACCCCTCCACTTT.